The present T cell receptor beta chain was sequenced within a study of CD8+ T cells in alopecia areata. Study background: The study gave treated patients oral tofacitinib at 5 to 10 mg twice daily. Tofacitinib treatment spanned 6 to 18 months, with 6 months off drug afterward. Regarding the study as a whole: Patients displayed less clarity in TCR sharing than mice, a finding possibly related to HLA.

Treatment defined: oral pan-JAK inhibitor, 5-10 mg twice daily. Comments on this clone: Antigen: not known.

Reverse transcription of extracted RNA yielded cDNA, which provided the sequencing template. Method: immunoSEQ multiplex PCR; TCRdb's copy keeps in-frame clones and lacks some. The sample includes some 190,000 clones, around 51% of them seen just once. The material was CD8+ T cells sorted from blood, obtained at week 52, from a patient treated with tofacitinib. The TCR comes from a human donor with alopecia areata.

The CDR3 protein is CSVRGGEFF. Written as DNA, the CDR3 is TGCAGCGTACGAGGGGGGGAGTTCTTC. V usage is TRBV29-1 and J usage is TRBJ2-1; possibly TRBD2 for D (7 bases). This CDR3 region has 9 residues. The germline V gene has CDR1 SQVTM and CDR2 ANQGSEA. Trimming took off 6 bases at V and 14 bases at J, with 11 bases between the two ends.